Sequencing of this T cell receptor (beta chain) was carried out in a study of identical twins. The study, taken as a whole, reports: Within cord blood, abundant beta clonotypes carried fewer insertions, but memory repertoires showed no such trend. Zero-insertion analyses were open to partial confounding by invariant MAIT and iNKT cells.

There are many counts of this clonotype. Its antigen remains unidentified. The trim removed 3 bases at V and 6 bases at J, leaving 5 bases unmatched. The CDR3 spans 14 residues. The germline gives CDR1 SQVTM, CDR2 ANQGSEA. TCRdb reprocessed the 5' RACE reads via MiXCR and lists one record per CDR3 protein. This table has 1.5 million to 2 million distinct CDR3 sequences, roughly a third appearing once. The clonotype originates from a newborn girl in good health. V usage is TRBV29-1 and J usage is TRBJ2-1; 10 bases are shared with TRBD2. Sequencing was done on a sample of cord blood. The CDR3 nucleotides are TGCAGCGTTGAGTTCCAGCGGGGGGGCAATGAGCAGTTCTTC. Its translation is CSVEFQRGGNEQFF.